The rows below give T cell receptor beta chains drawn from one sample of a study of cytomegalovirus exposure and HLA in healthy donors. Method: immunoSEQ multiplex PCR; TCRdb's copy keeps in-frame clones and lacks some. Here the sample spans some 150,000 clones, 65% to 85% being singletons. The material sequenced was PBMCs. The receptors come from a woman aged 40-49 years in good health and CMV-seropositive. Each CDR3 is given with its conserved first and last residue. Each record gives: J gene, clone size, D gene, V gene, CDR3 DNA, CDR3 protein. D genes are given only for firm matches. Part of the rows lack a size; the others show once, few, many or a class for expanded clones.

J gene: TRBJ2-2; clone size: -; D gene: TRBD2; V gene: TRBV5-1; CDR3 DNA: TGCGCCAGCAGCTCGGCCCGGGGGGGCTACACCGGGGAGCTGTTTTTT; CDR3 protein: CASSSARGGYTGELFF
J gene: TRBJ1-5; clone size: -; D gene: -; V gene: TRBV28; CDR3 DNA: TGTGCCAGCCGACCGGCAACGGGTCAGCCCCAGCATTTT; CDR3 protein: CASRPATGQPQHF
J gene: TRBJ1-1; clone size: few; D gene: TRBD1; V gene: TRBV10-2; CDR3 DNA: TGCGCCAGCTATTCCACCCAGGGGGCGATTGAAGCTTTCTTT; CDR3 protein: CASYSTQGAIEAFF
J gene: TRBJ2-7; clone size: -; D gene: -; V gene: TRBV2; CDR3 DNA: TGTGCCAGCACGGGGGCAGGGGGACACGAGCAGTACTTC; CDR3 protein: CASTGAGGHEQYF
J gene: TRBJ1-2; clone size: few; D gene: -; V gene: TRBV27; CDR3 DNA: TGTGCCAGCAGTTTACACGGAGGTGGCTACACCTTC; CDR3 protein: CASSLHGGGYTF
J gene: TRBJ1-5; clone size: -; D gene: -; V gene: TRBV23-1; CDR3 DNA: TGCGCCAGCAGTCAATCGAGGGATTGCAATCAGCCCCAGCATTTT; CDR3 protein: CASSQSRDCNQPQHF
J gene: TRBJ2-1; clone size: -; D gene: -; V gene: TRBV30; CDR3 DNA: TGTGCCTGGAGTGTTGGGCTAGCAGCCTACAATGAGCAGTTCTTC; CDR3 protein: CAWSVGLAAYNEQFF
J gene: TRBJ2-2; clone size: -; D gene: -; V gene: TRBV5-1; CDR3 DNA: TGCGCCAGCAGCTTGCCGTGGGGGCCGAACACCGGGGAGCTGTTTTTT; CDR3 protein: CASSLPWGPNTGELFF
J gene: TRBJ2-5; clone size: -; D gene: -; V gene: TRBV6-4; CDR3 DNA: TGTGCCAGAAAGGCGCCGGGACTCTGTCAAGAGACCCAGTACTTC; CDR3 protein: CARKAPGLCQETQYF
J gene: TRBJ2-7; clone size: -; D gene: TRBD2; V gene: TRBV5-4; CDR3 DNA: TGTGCCAGCAGCTTGGGACTAGCGGGGGCCTACGAGCAGTACTTC; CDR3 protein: CASSLGLAGAYEQYF
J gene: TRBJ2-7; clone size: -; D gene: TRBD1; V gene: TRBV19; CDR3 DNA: TGTGCCAGTAGTCCGACAGGGGCCTACGAGCAGTACTTC; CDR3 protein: CASSPTGAYEQYF
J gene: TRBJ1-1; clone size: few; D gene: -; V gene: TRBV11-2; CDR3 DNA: TGTGCCAGCAGCTTGGGCGGGTTGGAAGCTTTCTTT; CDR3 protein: CASSLGGLEAFF
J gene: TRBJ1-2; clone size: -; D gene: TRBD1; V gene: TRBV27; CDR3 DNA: TGTGCCACAATGACAGGGAACTATGGCTACACCTTC; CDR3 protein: CATMTGNYGYTF
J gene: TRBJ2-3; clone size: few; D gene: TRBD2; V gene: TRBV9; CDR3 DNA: TGTGCCAGCAGCGAGAAAGCGGGGCTAACAGATACGCAGTATTTT; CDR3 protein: CASSEKAGLTDTQYF
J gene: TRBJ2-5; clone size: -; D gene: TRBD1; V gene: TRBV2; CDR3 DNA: TGTGCCATAAGGACAGGGGGCTTAGTAGAGACCCAGTACTTC; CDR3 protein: CAIRTGGLVETQYF
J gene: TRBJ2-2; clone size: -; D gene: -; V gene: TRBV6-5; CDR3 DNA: TGTGCCAGCACAGGCAGCCGCTACACCGGGGAGCTGTTTTTT; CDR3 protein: CASTGSRYTGELFF
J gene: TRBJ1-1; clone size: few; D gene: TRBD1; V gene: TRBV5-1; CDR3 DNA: TGCGCCAGCAGCTGGGACAGAACTGAAGCTTTCTTT; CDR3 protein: CASSWDRTEAFF
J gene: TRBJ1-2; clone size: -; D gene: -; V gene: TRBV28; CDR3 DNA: TGTGCCAGCAGTTCCACGCTCAGACAGGTCTATGGCTACACCTTC; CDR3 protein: CASSSTLRQVYGYTF
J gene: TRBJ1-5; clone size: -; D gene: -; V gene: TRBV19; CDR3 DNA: TGTGCCAGTAGGGAGACAGGCAGGTATAGCAATCAGCCCCAGCATTTT; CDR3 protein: CASRETGRYSNQPQHF
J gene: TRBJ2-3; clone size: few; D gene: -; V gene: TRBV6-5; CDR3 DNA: TGTGCCAGCAACCACAGGCGTTCCACAGATACGCAGTATTTT; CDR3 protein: CASNHRRSTDTQYF
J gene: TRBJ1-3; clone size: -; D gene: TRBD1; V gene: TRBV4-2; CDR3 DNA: TGTGCCAGCAGCCAAGATCATGGGGCTGGGACAGGGGACACCATATATTTT; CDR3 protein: CASSQDHGAGTGDTIYF
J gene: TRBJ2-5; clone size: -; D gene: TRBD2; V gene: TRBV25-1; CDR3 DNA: TGTGCCAGCAGTGAGAGCGGGGGCGGGGGGGAGACCCAGTACTTC; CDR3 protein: CASSESGGGGETQYF
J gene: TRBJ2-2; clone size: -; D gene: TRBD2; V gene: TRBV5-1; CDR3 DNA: TGCGCCAGCAGCTTGACCAGCGGGGGGAACACCGGGGAGCTGTTTTTT; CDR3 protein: CASSLTSGGNTGELFF
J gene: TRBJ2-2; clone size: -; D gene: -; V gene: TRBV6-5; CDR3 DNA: TGTGCCAGCAGTTACTCGGTGACTGCCGGGGAGCTGTTTTTT; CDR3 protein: CASSYSVTAGELFF
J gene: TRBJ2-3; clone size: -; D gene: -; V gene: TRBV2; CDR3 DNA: TGTGCCAGCAGTGGACTCACGGGCACAGATACGCAGTATTTT; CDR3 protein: CASSGLTGTDTQYF
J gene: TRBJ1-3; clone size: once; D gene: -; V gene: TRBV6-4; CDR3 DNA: TGTGCCAGCAGTGACTCCGGGATGGGCTCTGGAAACACCATATATTTT; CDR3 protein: CASSDSGMGSGNTIYF
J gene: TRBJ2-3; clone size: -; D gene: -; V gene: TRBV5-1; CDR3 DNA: TGCGCCAGCAGCTCGGGGGACTTACGAGCAGATACGCAGTATTTT; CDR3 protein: CASSSGDLRADTQYF
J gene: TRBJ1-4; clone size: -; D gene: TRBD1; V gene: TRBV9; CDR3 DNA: TGTGCCAGCAGCGTCGACAGGGGTGAAAAACTGTTTTTT; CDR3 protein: CASSVDRGEKLFF
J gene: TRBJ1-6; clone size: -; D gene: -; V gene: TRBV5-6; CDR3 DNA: TGTGCCAGCAGCTTGGTGGGGCTGGGGTCACCCCTCCACTTT; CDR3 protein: CASSLVGLGSPLHF
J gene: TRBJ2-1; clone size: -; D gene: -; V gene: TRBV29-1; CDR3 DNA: TGCAGCGTGGAGATCGGGGAGAGCTCCTACAATGAGCAGTTCTTC; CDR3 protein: CSVEIGESSYNEQFF
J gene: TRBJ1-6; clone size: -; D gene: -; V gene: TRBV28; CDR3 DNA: TGTGCCAGCAGTCCCAGATACTCCTATAATTCACCCCTCCACTTT; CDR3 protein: CASSPRYSYNSPLHF